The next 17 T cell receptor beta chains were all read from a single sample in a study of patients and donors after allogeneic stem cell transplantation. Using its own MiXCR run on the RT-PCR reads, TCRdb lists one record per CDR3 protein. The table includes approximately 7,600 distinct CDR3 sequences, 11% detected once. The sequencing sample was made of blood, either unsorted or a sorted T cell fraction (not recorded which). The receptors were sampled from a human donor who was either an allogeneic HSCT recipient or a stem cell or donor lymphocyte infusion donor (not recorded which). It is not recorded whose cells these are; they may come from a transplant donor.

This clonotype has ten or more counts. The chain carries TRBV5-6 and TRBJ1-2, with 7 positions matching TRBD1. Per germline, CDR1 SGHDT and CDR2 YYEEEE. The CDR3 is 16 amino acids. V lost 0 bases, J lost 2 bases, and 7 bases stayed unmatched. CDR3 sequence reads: CASSLGDRAPNYGYTF. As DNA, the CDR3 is TGTGCCAGCAGCTTGGGAGACAGGGCCCCCAACTATGGCTACACCTTC.

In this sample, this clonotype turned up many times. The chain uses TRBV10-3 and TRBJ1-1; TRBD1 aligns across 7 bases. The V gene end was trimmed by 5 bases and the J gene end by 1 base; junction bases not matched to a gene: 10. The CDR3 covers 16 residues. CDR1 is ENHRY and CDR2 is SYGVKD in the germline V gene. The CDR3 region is CAISNHAGTANTEAFF. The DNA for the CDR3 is TGTGCCATCAGTAATCACGCCGGGACAGCGAACACTGAAGCTTTCTTT.

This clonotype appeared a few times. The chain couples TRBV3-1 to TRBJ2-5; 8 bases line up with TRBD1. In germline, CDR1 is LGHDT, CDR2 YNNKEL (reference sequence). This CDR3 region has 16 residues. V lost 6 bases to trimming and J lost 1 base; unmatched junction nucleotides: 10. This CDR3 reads CASSRGQGGRQETQYF. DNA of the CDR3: TGTGCCAGCAGTCGAGGACAGGGAGGTCGCCAAGAGACCCAGTACTTC.

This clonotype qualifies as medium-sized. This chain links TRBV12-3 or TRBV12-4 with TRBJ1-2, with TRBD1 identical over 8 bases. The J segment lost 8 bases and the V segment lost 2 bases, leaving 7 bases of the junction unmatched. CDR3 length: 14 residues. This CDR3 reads CASSLFDRGGGYTF. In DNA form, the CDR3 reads TGTGCCAGCAGTTTATTCGACAGGGGCGGCGGCTACACCTTC.

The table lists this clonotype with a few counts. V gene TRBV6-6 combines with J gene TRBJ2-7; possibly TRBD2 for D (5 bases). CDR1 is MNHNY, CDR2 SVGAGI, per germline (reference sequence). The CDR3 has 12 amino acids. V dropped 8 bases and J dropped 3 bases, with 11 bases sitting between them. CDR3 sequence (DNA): TGTGCCAGCGGTCCGGGGAGCTACGAGCAGTACTTC. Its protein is CASGPGSYEQYF.

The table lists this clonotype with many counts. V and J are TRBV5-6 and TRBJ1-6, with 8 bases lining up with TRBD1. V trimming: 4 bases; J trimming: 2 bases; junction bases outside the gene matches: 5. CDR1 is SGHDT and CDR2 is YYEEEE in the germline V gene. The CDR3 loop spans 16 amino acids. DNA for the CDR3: TGTGCCAGCAGCGACGGACAGGGACCCTATAATTCACCCCTCCACTTT. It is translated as CASSDGQGPYNSPLHF.

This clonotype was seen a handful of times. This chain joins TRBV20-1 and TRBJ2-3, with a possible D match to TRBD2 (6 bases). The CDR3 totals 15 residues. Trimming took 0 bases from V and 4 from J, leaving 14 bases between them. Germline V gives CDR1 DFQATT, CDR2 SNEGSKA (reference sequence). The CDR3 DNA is TGCAGTGCTAGAGATGAGGCCGAGCGGGCAGATACGCAGTATTTT. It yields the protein CSARDEAERADTQYF.

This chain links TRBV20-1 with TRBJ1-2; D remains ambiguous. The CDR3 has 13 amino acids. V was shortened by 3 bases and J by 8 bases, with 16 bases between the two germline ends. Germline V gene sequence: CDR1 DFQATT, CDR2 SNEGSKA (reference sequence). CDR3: CSASQSGPEGYTF. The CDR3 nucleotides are TGCAGTGCTAGTCAATCCGGTCCTGAGGGCTACACCTTC.

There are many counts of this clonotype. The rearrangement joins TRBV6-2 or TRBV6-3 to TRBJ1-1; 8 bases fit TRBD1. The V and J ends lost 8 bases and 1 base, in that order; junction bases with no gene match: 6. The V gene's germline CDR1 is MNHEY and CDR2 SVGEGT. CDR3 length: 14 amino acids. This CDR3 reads CASGGTGPNTEAFF. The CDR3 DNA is TGTGCCAGCGGGGGGACAGGACCGAACACTGAAGCTTTCTTT.

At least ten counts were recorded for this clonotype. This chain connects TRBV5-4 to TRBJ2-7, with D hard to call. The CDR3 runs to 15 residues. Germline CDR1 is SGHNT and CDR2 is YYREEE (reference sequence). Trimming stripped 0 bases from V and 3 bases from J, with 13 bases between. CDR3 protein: CASSLESGKVYEQYF. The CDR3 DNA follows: TGTGCCAGCAGCTTGGAATCTGGGAAAGTCTACGAGCAGTACTTC.

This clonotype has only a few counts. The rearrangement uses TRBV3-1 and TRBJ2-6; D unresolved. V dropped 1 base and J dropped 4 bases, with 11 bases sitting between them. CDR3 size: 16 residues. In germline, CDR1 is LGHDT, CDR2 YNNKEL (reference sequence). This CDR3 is CASSQGWELGANVLTF. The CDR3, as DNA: TGTGCCAGCAGCCAAGGATGGGAATTGGGGGCCAACGTCCTGACTTTC.

CDR3 residues: CASSLLAGADTQYF. In nucleotides, the CDR3 is TGTGCCAGCAGCTTACTAGCGGGGGCCGATACGCAGTATTTT. The chain combines TRBV7-3 with TRBJ2-3, with TRBD2 matching 10 bases. V gave up 2 bases and J gave up 6 bases; unmatched junction bases: 2. CDR1 is SGHTA and CDR2 is FQGTGA in the germline V gene. CDR3 length: 14 residues.

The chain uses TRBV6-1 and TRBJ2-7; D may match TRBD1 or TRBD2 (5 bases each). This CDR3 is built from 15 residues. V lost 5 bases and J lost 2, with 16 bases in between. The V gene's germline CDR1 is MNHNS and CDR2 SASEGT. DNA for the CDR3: TGTGCCAGCAGTTACACCGGGACGGACACCTACGAGCAGTACTTC. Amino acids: CASSYTGTDTYEQYF.

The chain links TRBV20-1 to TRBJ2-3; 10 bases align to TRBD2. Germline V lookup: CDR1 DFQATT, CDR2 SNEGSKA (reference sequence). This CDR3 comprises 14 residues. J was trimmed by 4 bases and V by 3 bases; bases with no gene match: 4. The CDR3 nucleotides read TGCAGTGCTAGGGGAACTAGCGGGGCAGATACGCAGTATTTT. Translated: CSARGTSGADTQYF.

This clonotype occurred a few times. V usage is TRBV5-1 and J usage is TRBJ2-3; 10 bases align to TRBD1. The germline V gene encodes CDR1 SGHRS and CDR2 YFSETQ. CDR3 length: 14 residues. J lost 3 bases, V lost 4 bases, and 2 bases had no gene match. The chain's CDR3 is CASSTGQGTDTQYF. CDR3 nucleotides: TGCGCCAGCAGCACGGGACAGGGGACAGATACGCAGTATTTT.

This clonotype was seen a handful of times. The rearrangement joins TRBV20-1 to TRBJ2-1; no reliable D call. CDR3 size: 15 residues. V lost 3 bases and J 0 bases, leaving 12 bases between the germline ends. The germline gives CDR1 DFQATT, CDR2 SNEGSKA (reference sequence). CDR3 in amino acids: CSASDDVNSYNEQFF. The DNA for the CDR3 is TGCAGTGCTAGTGACGACGTAAACTCCTACAATGAGCAGTTCTTC.

The CDR3 DNA is TGTGCCAGCAGTTTACGGTCCACCTACGAGCAGTACTTC. Residues: CASSLRSTYEQYF. This chain links TRBV27 with TRBJ2-7; no clear D gene. V was cut by 2 bases and J by 2 bases, with 7 bases left in between. This CDR3 has 13 amino acids. The germline V gene has CDR1 MNHEY and CDR2 SMNVEV (reference sequence).